The entry below gives a single TCR beta chain sequence along with its context. With random hexamers, reverse transcription was performed on roughly 0.5 to 1 ug of RNA. The method of amplification for TCR beta CDR3 was immunoSEQ multiplex PCR, covering 54 Vbeta and 13 Jbeta. One entry per CDR3 protein, called by TCRdb with MiXCR from the immunoSEQ multiplex PCR reads. The sample yields roughly 330,000 distinct CDR3 sequences, 90% to 95% seen once. The sample is drawn from a study of CD8 T cells in Susac syndrome. In blood CD8+ and CD4+ T cells, TCR beta underwent sequencing. Negative magnetic isolation gave CD8+ and CD4+ cells; FACS enriched CD8+ TEMRA. Germline V gives CDR1 DFQATT, CDR2 SNEGSKA (reference sequence). V was pared by 6 bases and J by 8 bases, with 17 bases between. This CDR3 region has 13 residues.

The V and J genes are TRBV20-1 and TRBJ2-1; D is unclear. Sequencing used CD4+ T cells from PBMCs. This clonotype originated in a human donor with multiple sclerosis. CDR3 region: CSARVQPGYEQFF. CDR3 nucleotides: TGCAGTGCAAGGGTCCAGCCGGGTTATGAGCAGTTCTTC.